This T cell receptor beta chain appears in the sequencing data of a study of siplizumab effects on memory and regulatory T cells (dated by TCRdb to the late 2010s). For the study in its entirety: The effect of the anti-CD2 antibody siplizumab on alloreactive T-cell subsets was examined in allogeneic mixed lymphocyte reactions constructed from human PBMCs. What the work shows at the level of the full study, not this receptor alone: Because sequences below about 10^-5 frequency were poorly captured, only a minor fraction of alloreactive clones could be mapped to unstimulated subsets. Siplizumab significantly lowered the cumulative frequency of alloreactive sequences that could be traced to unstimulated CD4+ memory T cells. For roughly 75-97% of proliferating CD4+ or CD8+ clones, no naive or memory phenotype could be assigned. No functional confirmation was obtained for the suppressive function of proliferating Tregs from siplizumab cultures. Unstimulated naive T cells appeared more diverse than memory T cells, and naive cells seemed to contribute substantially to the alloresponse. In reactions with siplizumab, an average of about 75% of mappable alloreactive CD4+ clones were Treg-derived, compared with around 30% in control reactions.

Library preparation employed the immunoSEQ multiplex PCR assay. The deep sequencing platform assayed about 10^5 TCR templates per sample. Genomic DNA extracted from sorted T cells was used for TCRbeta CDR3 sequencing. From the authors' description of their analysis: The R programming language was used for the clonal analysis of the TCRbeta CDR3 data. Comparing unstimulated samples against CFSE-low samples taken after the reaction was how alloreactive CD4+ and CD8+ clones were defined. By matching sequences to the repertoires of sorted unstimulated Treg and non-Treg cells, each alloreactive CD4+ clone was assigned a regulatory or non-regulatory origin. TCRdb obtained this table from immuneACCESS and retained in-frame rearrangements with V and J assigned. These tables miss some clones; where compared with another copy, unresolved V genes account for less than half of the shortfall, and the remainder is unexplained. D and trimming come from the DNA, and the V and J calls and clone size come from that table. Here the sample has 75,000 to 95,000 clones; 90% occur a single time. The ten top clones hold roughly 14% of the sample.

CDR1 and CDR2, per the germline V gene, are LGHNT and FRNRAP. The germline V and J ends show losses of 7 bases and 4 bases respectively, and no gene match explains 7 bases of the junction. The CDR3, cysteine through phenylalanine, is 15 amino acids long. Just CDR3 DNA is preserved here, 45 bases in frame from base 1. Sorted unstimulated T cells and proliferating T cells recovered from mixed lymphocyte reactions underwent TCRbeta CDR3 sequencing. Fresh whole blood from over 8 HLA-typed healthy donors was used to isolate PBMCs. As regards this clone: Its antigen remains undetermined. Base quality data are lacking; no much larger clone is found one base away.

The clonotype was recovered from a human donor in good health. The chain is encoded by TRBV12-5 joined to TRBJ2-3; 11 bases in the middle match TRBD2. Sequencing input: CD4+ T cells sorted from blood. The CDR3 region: CASVLAGGEADTQYF. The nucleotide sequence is TGTGCTAGTGTTCTAGCGGGAGGCGAAGCAGATACGCAGTATTTT.